This TCR beta chain was profiled in a study of PD-1 blockade in classical Hodgkin lymphoma. All patients experienced relapse after autologous stem cell transplantation, and brentuximab vedotin exposure was variable. The table came from immunoSEQ multiplex PCR; TCRdb's copy has only in-frame clones and leaves some out. The repertoire has about 13,000 clones, around 80% of them found once; the top ten carry about 24%. Trimming pared 6 bases from V and 10 bases from J, leaving 13 bases between. CDR1 and CDR2 from the germline V gene are SEHNR and FQNEAQ (reference sequence). This CDR3 spans 12 amino acids.

This chain links TRBV7-9 with TRBJ2-1; possible D gene TRBD1, 5 bases. The sample consisted of peripheral blood mononuclear cells (PBMCs), taken at baseline. This receptor was identified in a human donor with classical Hodgkin lymphoma. Written as DNA, the CDR3 is TGTGCCAGCAGGAAAACTCACAGGGAGCAGTTCTTC. This encodes CASRKTHREQFF.